This T cell receptor beta chain is drawn from a study of control samples from healthy donors and cancer patients. J lost 1 base, V lost 1 base, and 3 bases had no gene match. The CDR3 runs to 15 residues. Germline lookup yields CDR1 LGHNA and CDR2 YNFKEQ. Assay: immunoSEQ multiplex PCR; the TCRdb copy retains only in-frame clones and omits some. Here the sample spans some 130,000 clones, roughly 92% being singletons. The material sequenced was blood. The sequence was collected from a man aged 18 to 30 in good health. This sequence joins TRBV4-2 and TRBJ2-5, with 7 nucleotides matching TRBD2. The CDR3 nucleotides are TGTGCCAGCAGCCAAGGGGCGGGGGTCCAAGAGACCCAGTACTTC. Its translation: CASSQGAGVQETQYF.